This is a list of T cell receptor beta chains from one sample in a study of human T cells and chemical hapten exposure. In TCRdb, the RACE reads were re-called with MiXCR into one record per CDR3 protein. The data show 130,000 or so distinct CDR3 sequences, around 8.3% seen once. Sequencing input: whole blood. The receptors stem from a male donor in good health. Some clones in this sample may be carry-over from other donors' samples. Both conserved end residues are trimmed from each CDR3.

v_gene: TRBV5-6
j_gene: TRBJ2-7
CDR3aa: ASSLNNYEQY

v_gene: TRBV2
j_gene: TRBJ2-7
CDR3aa: ARQDSLGEQY

v_gene: TRBV5-5
j_gene: TRBJ2-3
CDR3aa: ASSRRGLLTDTQY

v_gene: TRBV12-3/TRBV12-4
j_gene: TRBJ1-5
CDR3aa: ASSLTQGGNQPQH

v_gene: TRBV27
j_gene: TRBJ1-5
CDR3aa: ASRNATGYQPQH

v_gene: TRBV7-2
j_gene: TRBJ2-3
CDR3aa: ASSHRTHTDTQY

v_gene: TRBV27
j_gene: TRBJ2-5
CDR3aa: ASSLGGTQETQY

v_gene: TRBV4-3
j_gene: TRBJ2-1
CDR3aa: ASSQEEAGSNEQF

v_gene: TRBV6-2/TRBV6-3
j_gene: TRBJ2-5
CDR3aa: ASSYPTGSAQETQY

v_gene: TRBV20-1
j_gene: TRBJ2-5
CDR3aa: SARTGQGSETQY

v_gene: TRBV3-1
j_gene: TRBJ2-5
CDR3aa: ASSQTDGGTQY

v_gene: TRBV20-1
j_gene: TRBJ1-1
CDR3aa: SAIGPASEAF

v_gene: TRBV25-1
j_gene: TRBJ1-6
CDR3aa: ASSEPARGNSPLH

v_gene: TRBV18
j_gene: TRBJ2-7
CDR3aa: ASSPGLATHEQY

v_gene: TRBV7-9
j_gene: TRBJ2-5
CDR3aa: ASSLFDGGVETQY

v_gene: TRBV6-5
j_gene: TRBJ1-2
CDR3aa: ASSDGDRSNYGYT

v_gene: TRBV12-3/TRBV12-4
j_gene: TRBJ2-7
CDR3aa: ASSFGPIYEQY

v_gene: TRBV7-8
j_gene: TRBJ2-3
CDR3aa: ASSNDRRLTDTQY

v_gene: TRBV6-6
j_gene: TRBJ2-7
CDR3aa: ASSYETTYEQY

v_gene: TRBV20-1
j_gene: TRBJ2-1
CDR3aa: SARTSGGEYNEQF

v_gene: TRBV6-5
j_gene: TRBJ2-1
CDR3aa: ASSRSGRAYNEQF

v_gene: TRBV4-2
j_gene: TRBJ1-2
CDR3aa: ASSLGQGDYGYT

v_gene: TRBV5-6
j_gene: TRBJ2-1
CDR3aa: ASSWPGGANEQF

v_gene: TRBV5-1
j_gene: TRBJ2-3
CDR3aa: ASSDPPVGGTDTQY

v_gene: TRBV7-2
j_gene: TRBJ2-3
CDR3aa: ASSLAGSGGAPDTQY

v_gene: TRBV24-1
j_gene: TRBJ2-3
CDR3aa: ATSQSGTATDTQY

v_gene: TRBV5-1
j_gene: TRBJ2-3
CDR3aa: ASRLLTDTQY